A single sample is the source of the 12 T cell receptor beta chains below, sequenced in a study of CD8 T cells in Susac syndrome. When the RNA was reverse transcribed, random hexamers were used with an input of roughly 0.45 to 1 ug. From the immunoSEQ multiplex PCR reads, TCRdb called clonotypes with MiXCR, one entry per CDR3 protein. Of approximately 170,000 distinct CDR3 sequences listed, just over 90% were seen once; the top ten hold more than 0.07%. Sequencing was performed on CD4+ T cells from PBMCs. These TCRs come from a human donor in good health.

The CDR3 reads CSARDTAVNYEQYF. The CDR3 nucleotides read TGCAGTGCTAGAGATACAGCCGTGAACTACGAGCAGTACTTC. V usage is TRBV20-1 and J usage is TRBJ2-7; D is unresolved. CDR1 and CDR2 (germline): DFQATT, SNEGSKA (reference sequence). V was pared by 0 bases and J by 3 bases, with 12 bases between. There are 14 residues in the CDR3.

The chain is built from TRBV12-3 or TRBV12-4 and TRBJ1-5; D remains ambiguous. This CDR3 is built from 14 residues. The V end lost 3 bases, the J end lost 2 bases, and 8 bases lay between the germline ends. The CDR3 region is CASSFMDRNQPQHF. CDR3 nucleotides: TGTGCCAGCAGTTTTATGGACCGCAATCAGCCCCAGCATTTT.

This chain links TRBV5-4 with TRBJ1-2, with D tentatively TRBD1 (5 bases). The CDR3 contains 13 residues. Trimming cost V 4 bases and J 8 bases, with 15 bases left between them. Germline loops: CDR1 SGHNT, CDR2 YYREEE (reference sequence). CDR3 DNA sequence: TGTGCCAGCAGCGCTGGAGGGGCGGGCGGCTACACCTTC. Translated: CASSAGGAGGYTF.

The genes are TRBV7-9 and TRBJ1-1; D gene uncertain. Germline V gene data show CDR1 as SEHNR and CDR2 as FQNEAQ (reference sequence). Trimming removed 5 bases at V and 7 bases at J, with 14 bases between. The CDR3 sequence is 13 residues long. CDR3 sequence reads: CASSPIQSLEAFF. The CDR3, as DNA: TGTGCCAGCAGCCCCATCCAGTCCCTTGAAGCTTTCTTT.

The CDR3 bases are TGTGCCAGCAGCTTAGCGCGGAAGGGACTAGCGGAGACTATAGCCAAAAACATTCAGTACTTC. It encodes CASSLARKGLAETIAKNIQYF. The J gene is TRBJ2-4, the V gene TRBV7-8, with 11 nucleotides matching TRBD2. V was pared by 0 bases and J by 0 bases, with 13 bases of the junction left unmatched. The CDR3 sequence is 21 residues long. From germline, CDR1 is SGHVS and CDR2 FQNEAQ. Variable domain in full (rest from reference TRBV7-8 and TRBJ2-4): GAGVSQSPRYKVAKRGQDVALRCDPISGHVSLFWYQQALGQGPEFLTYFQNEAQLDKSGLPSDRFFAERPEGSVSTLKIQRTQQEDSAVYLCASSLARKGLAETIAKNIQYFGAGTRLSVL.

In its sample, this clonotype was seen a few times. The chain uses TRBV29-1 and TRBJ1-2; the D gene is possibly TRBD1 (5 bases). Germline CDR1 is SQVTM and CDR2 is ANQGSEA. Trimming took off 8 bases at V and 4 bases at J, with 17 bases between the two ends. CDR3 length: 13 amino acids. Here the CDR3 DNA reads TGCAGCACGGGGACCCTCGGGGTCTATGGCTACACCTTC. It is translated as CSTGTLGVYGYTF.

The chain carries TRBV20-1 and TRBJ2-4, with D tentatively TRBD1 (5 bases). V was trimmed by 3 bases and J by 5 bases, leaving 14 bases between them. The CDR3 sequence is 14 residues long. Germline-derived CDR1 and CDR2 are DFQATT and SNEGSKA (reference sequence). The CDR3 here is CSASGALNENIQYF. For the CDR3, the DNA is TGCAGTGCTAGTGGGGCCCTTAACGAAAACATTCAGTACTTC.

The chain has TRBV6-1 and TRBJ2-2; no reliable D call. V lost 1 base and J lost 3, with 9 bases in between. The CDR3 extends over 15 amino acids. Germline V lookup: CDR1 MNHNS, CDR2 SASEGT. CDR3 sequence (DNA): TGTGCCAGCAGTGAAGTGCCAGGATACACCGGGGAGCTGTTTTTT. Encoded protein: CASSEVPGYTGELFF.

In DNA, the CDR3 is TGTGCCAGCAGCACTCTAACTAGGGACGAGCAGTACTTC. This translates into CASSTLTRDEQYF. The rearrangement uses TRBV7-3 and TRBJ2-7; D is possibly TRBD2 (5 bases). Looked up from germline, CDR1 is SGHTA and CDR2 is FQGTGA. Trimming shortened V by 5 bases and J by 5 bases, and 13 bases separated the two germline ends. The CDR3 is 13 amino acids.

The sample holds one count of this clonotype. The chain recombines TRBV5-1 with TRBJ2-5, with D perhaps TRBD1 or TRBD2 (5 bases each). The germline CDR1 and CDR2 sequences are SGHRS and YFSETQ. V was pared by 3 bases and J by 3 bases, with 15 bases between. The CDR3 runs 15 residues. This chain's CDR3 is CASSYGTAEEETQYF. Written as DNA, the CDR3 is TGCGCCAGCAGCTACGGGACGGCTGAGGAAGAGACCCAGTACTTC.

The chain uses TRBV29-1 and TRBJ1-1; TRBD1 agrees at 8 bases. This CDR3 has 12 residues. The germline gives CDR1 SQVTM, CDR2 ANQGSEA. V shed 6 bases and J 2 bases; nucleotides not matched to a gene: 2. CDR3 DNA: TGCAGCGTGGACAGGGCTAACACTGAAGCTTTCTTT. Encoded protein: CSVDRANTEAFF.

The V call is TRBV7-9, the J call TRBJ1-1; no reliable D call. The CDR3 is 13 amino acids. The germline gives CDR1 SEHNR, CDR2 FQNEAQ (reference sequence). V lost 5 bases, J lost 1 base, and 8 bases lay in between. The CDR3 DNA sequence: TGTGCCAGCAGCGCCGAGACGAACACTGAAGCTTTCTTT. Its protein is CASSAETNTEAFF. The full variable domain, with the rest looked up from reference TRBV7-9 and TRBJ1-1, is DTGVSQNPRHKITKRGQNVTFRCDPISEHNRLYWYRQTLGQGPEFLTYFQNEAQLEKSRLLSDRFSAERPKGSFSTLEIQRTEQGDSAMYLCASSAETNTEAFFGQGTRLTVV.